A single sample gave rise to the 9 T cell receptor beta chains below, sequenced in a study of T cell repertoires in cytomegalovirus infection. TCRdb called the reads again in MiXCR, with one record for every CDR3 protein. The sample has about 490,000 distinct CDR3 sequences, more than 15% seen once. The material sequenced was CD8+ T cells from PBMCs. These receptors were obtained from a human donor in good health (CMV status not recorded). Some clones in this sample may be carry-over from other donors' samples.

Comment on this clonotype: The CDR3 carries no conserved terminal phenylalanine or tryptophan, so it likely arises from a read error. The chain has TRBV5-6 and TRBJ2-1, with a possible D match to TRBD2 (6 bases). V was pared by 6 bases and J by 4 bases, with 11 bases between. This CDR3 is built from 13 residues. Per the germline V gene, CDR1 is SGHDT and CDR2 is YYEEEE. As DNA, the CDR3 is TGTGCCAGCACCTGGAGGGATTACAATGAGCAGTTCTTA. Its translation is CASTWRDYNEQFL.

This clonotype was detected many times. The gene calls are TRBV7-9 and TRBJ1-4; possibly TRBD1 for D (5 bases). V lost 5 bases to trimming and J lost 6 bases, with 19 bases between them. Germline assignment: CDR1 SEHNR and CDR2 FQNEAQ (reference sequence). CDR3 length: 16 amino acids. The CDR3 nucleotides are TGTGCCAGCAGCAAAAAGACAGCCCAGCCGGATGAAAAACTGTTTTTT. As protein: CASSKKTAQPDEKLFF.

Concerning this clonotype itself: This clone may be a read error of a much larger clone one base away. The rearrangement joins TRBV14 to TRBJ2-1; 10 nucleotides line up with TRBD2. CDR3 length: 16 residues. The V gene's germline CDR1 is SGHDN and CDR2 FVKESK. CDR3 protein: CASSQRPSGSPNEQIF. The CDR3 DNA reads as TGTGCCAGCAGCCAGAGGCCTAGCGGGAGTCCCAATGAGCAGATCTTC.

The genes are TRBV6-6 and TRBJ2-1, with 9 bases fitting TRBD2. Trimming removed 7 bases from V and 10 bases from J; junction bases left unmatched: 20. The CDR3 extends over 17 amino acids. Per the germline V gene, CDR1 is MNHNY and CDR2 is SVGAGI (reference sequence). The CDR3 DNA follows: TGTGCCAGCATTTTAGGGGGTAGCGGGAGTCCCCTCCGGGAGCAGTTCTTC. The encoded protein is CASILGGSGSPLREQFF.

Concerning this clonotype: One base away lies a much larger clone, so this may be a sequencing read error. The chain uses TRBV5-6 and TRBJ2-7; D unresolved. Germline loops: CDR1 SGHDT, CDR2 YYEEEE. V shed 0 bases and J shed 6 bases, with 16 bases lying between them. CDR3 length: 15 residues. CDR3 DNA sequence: TGTGCCAGCAGCTTGGCCTTGGCGGTAGATGCCGAGCAGTACTTC. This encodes CASSLALAVDAEQYF.

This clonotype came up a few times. CDR3 sequence: CASSDRTGGNSPLHF. The CDR3 coding sequence is TGCGCCAGCAGCGATAGGACAGGGGGGAATTCACCCCTCCACTTT. This chain connects TRBV4-1 to TRBJ1-6, with TRBD1 matching over 10 bases. This CDR3 is built from 15 residues. Losses at the gene ends were 5 bases for V and 7 bases for J; bases not matched to a gene: 5. Germline-derived CDR1 and CDR2 are MGHRA and YSYEKL.

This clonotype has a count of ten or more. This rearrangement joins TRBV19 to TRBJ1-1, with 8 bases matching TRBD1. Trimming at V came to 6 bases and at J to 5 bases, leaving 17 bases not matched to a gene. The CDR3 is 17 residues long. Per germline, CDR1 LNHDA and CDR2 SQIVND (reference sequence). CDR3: CASSELATRTGRTEAFF. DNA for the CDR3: TGTGCCAGTAGCGAACTCGCCACTCGGACAGGGAGGACTGAAGCTTTCTTT. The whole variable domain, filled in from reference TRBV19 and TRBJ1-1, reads DGGITQSPKYLFRKEGQNVTLSCEQNLNHDAMYWYRQDPGQGLRLIYYSQIVNDFQKGDIAEGYSVSREKKESFPLTVTSAQKNPTAFYLCASSELATRTGRTEAFFGQGTRLTVV.

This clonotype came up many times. The CDR3 sequence is CASSISSGANVLTF. CDR3 nucleotides: TGTGCCAGTAGTATTAGCTCTGGGGCCAACGTCCTGACTTTC. The chain has TRBV19 and TRBJ2-6; D not resolved. The CDR3 spans 14 residues. Trimming shortened V by 3 bases and J by 0 bases, and 3 bases separated the two germline ends. CDR1 LNHDA and CDR2 SQIVND come from the germline V gene (reference sequence).

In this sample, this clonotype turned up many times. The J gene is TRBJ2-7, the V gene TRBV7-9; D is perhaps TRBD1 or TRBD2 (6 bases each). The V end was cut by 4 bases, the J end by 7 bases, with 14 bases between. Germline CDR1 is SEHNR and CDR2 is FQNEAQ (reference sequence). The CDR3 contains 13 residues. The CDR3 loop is CASSSDRGGEQYF. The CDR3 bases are TGTGCCAGCAGCTCCGACCGAGGGGGGGAGCAGTACTTC.